This record covers a single TCR beta chain. This sample was included in a study of blood T cell repertoires in COVID-19. In the study overall: The United States, Italy and Spain supplied acute and convalescent COVID-19 samples. The cDNA or gDNA used as material had been derived from T cells, B-cell-depleted T cells, or PBMCs.

Germline lookup yields CDR1 MDHEN and CDR2 SYDVKM. The CDR3 has 15 amino acids. J was trimmed by 6 bases and V by 4 bases; bases with no gene match: 9. Per the study methods: Amplification from reference gene primers served as the basis for estimated nucleated cell counts. Sequencing was performed with immunoSEQ multiplex PCR; in TCRdb, only in-frame clones are kept and a portion is missing. The V and J calls and clone size come from that table; D and trimming were worked out from the DNA. The table records about 160,000 clones, approximately 95% of them present only once. The chain joins TRBV28 to TRBJ1-5; 7 bases agree with TRBD1. Sequenced input: peripheral blood. This receptor was obtained from a woman in her fifties or sixties with acute or convalescent COVID-19. This CDR3 is CASSYGRQGTQPQHF. In DNA, the CDR3 is TGTGCCAGCAGTTACGGTCGACAGGGCACTCAGCCCCAGCATTTT.